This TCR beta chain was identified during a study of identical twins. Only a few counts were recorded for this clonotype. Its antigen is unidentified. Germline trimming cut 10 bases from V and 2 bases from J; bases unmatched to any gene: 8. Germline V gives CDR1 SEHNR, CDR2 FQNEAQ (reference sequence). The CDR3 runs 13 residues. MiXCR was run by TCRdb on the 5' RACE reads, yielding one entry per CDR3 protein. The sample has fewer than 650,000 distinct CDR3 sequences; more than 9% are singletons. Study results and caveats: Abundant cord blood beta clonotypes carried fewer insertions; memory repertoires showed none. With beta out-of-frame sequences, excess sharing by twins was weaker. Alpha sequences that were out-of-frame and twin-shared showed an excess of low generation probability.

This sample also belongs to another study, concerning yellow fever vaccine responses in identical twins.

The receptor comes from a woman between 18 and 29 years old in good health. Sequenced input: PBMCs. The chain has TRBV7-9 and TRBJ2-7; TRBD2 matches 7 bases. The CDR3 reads CATSGRGTYEQYF. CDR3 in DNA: TGTGCCACCTCTGGGCGGGGGACCTACGAGCAGTACTTC.